The subject of this entry is one T cell receptor (beta chain). The CDR3 is made up of 12 amino acids. Looked up from germline, CDR1 is GTSNPN and CDR2 is SVGIG (reference sequence). With 5 bases removed from V and 5 bases from J, the gap between germline ends came to 12 bases. The sample is drawn from a study of shared clonotypes between healthy human individuals. Study-wide background: Donor ages ranged 18 to 49 years: a couple of women, a few men.

Libraries were prepared by immunoSEQ multiplex PCR; TCRdb keeps only in-frame clonotypes and omits some of them. The sample yields about 1.1 million clones, around 77% seen once. A CD45RA+ naive subset and a CD45RA-negative memory subset were split from CD4+ cells. The J gene is TRBJ1-1, the V gene TRBV30; no definite D call. This TCR derives from a man between 18 and 29 years old in good health. Some clones in this sample may be carry-over from other donors' samples. The sequenced sample consisted of memory CD4+ T cells from PBMCs. Stated subset: CD45RA-negative fraction. CDR3 nucleotide sequence: TGTGCCTGGGCCCCCCTAGGGACTGAAGCTTTCTTT. Translated, it gives CAWAPLGTEAFF.